This TCR beta chain was retrieved from a study of shared clonotypes between healthy human individuals. Study conclusions and caveats: The expectation was that sequencing depth would affect clonotype sharing among donors. Few donors restricted represented genetic and exposure-history diversity. Some clonotypes were shared by all four sorted-subset donors, while others were not shared. The non-shared ones had lower generation probabilities than the shared ones.

Once extracted for a subset, genomic DNA was divided evenly among several immunoSEQ plates. The method was immunoSEQ multiplex PCR; TCRdb's version includes in-frame clones alone and lacks a portion of them. The sample has some 630,000 clones, about 96% seen once. It was CD45RO-negative cells, positively selected for CCR7, that made up naive CD8 cells, with terminally differentiated effector memory CD45RA+ cells excluded. Points on this clone: Antigen specificity is unknown.

The TCR was taken from a woman aged 25 to 39 in good health. The sequenced sample was naive CD8+ T cells sorted from blood.

The chain's CDR3 is CASSAYSAVDEQYF. DNA for the CDR3: TGTGCCAGCAGTGCCTACAGCGCCGTGGACGAGCAGTACTTC. The chain employs TRBV2 and TRBJ2-7; D gene uncertain. In germline, CDR1 is SNHLY, CDR2 FYNNEI. The CDR3 has 14 residues. Deletions cut 4 bases from V and 5 bases from J, with 15 bases between.